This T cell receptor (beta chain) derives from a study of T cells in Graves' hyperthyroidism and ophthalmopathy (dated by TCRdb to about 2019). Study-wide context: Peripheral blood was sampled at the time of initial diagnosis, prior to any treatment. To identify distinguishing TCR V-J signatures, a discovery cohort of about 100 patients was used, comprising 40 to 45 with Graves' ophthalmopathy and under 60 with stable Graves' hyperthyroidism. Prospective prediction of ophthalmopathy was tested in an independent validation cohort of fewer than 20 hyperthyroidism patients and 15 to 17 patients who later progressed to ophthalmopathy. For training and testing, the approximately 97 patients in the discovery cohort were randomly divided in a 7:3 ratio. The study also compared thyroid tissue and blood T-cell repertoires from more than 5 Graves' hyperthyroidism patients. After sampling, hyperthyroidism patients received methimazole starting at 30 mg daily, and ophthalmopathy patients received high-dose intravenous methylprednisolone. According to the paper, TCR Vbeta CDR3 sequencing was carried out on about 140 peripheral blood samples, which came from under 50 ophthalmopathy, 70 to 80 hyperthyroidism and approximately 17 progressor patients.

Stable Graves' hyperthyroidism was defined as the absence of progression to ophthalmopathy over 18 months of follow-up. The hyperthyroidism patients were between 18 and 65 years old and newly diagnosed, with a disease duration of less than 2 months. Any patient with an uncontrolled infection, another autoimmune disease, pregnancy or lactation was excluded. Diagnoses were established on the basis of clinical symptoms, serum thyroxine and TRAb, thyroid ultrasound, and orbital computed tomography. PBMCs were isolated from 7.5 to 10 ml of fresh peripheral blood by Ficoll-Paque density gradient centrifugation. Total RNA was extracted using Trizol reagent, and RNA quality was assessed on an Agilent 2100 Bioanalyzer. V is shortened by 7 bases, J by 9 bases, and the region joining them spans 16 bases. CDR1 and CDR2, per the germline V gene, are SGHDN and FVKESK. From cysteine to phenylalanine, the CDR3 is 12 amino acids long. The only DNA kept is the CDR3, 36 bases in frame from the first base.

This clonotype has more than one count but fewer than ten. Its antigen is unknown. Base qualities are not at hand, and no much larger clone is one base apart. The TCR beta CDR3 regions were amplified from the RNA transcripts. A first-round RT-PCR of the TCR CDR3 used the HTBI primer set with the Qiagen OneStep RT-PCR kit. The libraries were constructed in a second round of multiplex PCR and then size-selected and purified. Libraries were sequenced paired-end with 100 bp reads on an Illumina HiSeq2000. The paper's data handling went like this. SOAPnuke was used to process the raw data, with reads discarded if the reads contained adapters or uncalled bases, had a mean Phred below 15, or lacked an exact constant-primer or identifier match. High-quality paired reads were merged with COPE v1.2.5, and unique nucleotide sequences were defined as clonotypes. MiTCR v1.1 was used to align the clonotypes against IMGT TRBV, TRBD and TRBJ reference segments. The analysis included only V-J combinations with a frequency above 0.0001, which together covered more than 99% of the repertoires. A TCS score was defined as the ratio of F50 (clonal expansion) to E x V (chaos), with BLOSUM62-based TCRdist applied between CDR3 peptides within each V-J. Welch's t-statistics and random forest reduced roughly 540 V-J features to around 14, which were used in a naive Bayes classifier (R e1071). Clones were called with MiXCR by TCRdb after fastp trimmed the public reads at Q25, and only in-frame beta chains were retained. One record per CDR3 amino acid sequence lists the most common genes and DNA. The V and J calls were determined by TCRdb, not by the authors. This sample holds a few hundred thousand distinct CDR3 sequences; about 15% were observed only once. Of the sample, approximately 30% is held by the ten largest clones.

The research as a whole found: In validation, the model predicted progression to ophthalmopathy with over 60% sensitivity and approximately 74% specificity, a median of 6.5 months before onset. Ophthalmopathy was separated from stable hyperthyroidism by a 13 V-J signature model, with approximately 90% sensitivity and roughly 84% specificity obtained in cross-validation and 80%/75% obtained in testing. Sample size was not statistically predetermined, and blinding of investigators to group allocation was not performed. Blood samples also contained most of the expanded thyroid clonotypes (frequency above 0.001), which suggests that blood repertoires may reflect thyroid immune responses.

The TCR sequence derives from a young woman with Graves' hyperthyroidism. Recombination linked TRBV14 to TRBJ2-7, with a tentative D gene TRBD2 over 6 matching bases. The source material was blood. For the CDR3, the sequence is CASMKCGNGQYF. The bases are TGTGCCAGCATGAAATGCGGGAACGGGCAGTACTTC. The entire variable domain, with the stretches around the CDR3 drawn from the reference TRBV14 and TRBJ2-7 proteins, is EAGVTQFPSHSVIEKGQTVTLRCDPISGHDNLYWYRRVMGKEIKFLLHFVKESKQDESGMPNNRFLAERTGGTYSTLKVQPAELEDSGVYFCASMKCGNGQYFGPGTRLTVT.